This T cell receptor (beta chain) appears in the sequencing data of a study of Ad26.COV2.S vaccination and SARS-CoV-2 variants. Study outcomes and limitations: Breadth, reportedly substantial, characterized the spike-specific CD8+ and CD4+ T cell responses after vaccination.

Generated by immunoSEQ multiplex PCR, the TCRdb table keeps only in-frame clones and is missing some. The table shows around 400,000 clones, with 75% to 95% occurring only once. The sample's treatment: around 19 received Ad26.COV2.S at low or high dose, single or two shots; 5 received placebo; per-sample allocation not given. Day 63 after the first injection of vaccine or placebo was the sampling time. In Boston, an adult donor aged 18-55 years took part. A word on this clone: Its antigen remains unidentified.

V was pared by 2 bases and J by 4 bases, with 20 bases between. Germline CDR1 reads SGHVS; CDR2 reads FNYEAQ. The CDR3 is made up of 17 amino acids. V usage is TRBV7-6 and J usage is TRBJ1-2, with no clear D. The TCR was taken from a person between 18 and 65 years old who received the Ad26.COV2.S COVID-19 vaccine or a placebo. Specimen: peripheral blood, collected in a trial of Ad26.COV2.S vaccine versus placebo. The CDR3 sequence is CASSLFAGGGRLYGYTF. CDR3 nucleotides: TGTGCCAGCAGCTTATTCGCTGGTGGAGGGAGGCTCTATGGCTACACCTTC.